The clone carrying this T cell receptor beta chain was detected a few times. During active infection, Seattle patients enrolled and were then monitored through disease. The V end was cut by 3 bases, the J end by 6 bases, with 8 bases between. This CDR3 has 13 amino acids. CDR1 is MDHEN and CDR2 is SYDVKM in the germline V gene. The sample originates from a study of blood T cell repertoires in COVID-19. About the study: Material from acute and convalescent COVID-19 was sourced from the United States, Italy and Spain. In each case, the material was cDNA or gDNA derived from T cells, B-cell-depleted T cells, or PBMCs.

Original data processing: Amplification of reference gene primers was used by the study to estimate nucleated cell counts. The method was immunoSEQ multiplex PCR; TCRdb's version includes in-frame clones alone and lacks a portion of them. V and J calls and clone size are those listed in that table; D and trimming were worked out from the DNA. The table has some 140,000 clones, about 76% seen once. Sequenced material: peripheral blood. This chain joins TRBV28 and TRBJ2-2; D is uncertain. This clonotype was sampled from a woman in her 70s with COVID-19, enrolled during active disease. CDR3 sequence: CASSFGAPGELFF. The CDR3 DNA is TGTGCCAGCAGTTTCGGTGCACCCGGGGAGCTGTTTTTT.